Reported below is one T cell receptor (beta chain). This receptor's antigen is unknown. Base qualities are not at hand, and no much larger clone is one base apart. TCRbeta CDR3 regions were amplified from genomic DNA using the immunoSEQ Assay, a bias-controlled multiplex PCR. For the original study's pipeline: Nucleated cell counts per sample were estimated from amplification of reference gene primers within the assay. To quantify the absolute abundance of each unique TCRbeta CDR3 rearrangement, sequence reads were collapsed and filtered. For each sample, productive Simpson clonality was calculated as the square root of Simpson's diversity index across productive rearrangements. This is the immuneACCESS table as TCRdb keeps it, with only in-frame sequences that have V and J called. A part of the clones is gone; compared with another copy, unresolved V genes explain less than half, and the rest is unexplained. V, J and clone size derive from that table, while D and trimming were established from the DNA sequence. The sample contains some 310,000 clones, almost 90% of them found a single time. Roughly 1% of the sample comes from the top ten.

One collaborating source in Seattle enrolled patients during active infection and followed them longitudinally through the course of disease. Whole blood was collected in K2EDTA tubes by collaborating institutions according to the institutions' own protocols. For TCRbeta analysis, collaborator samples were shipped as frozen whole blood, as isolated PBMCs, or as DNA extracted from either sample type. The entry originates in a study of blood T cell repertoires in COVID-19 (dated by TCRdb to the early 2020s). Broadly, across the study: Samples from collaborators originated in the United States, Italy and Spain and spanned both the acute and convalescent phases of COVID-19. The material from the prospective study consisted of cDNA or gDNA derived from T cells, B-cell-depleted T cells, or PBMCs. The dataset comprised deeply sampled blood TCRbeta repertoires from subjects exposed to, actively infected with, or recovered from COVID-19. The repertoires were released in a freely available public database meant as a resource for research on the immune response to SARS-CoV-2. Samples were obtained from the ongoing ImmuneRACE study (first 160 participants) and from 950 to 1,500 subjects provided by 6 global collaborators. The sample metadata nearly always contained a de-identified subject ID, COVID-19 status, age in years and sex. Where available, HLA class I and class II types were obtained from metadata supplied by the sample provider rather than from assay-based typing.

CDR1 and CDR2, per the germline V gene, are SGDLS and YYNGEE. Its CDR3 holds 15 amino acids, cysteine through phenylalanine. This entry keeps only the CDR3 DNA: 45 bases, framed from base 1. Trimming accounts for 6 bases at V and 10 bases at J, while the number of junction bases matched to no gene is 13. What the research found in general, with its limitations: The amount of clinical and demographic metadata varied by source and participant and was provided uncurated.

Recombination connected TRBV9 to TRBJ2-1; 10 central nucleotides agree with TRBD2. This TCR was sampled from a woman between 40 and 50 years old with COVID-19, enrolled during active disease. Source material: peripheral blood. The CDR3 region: CASTSLAGPTSEQFF. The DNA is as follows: TGTGCCAGCACGTCACTAGCGGGACCCACCTCGGAGCAGTTCTTC.